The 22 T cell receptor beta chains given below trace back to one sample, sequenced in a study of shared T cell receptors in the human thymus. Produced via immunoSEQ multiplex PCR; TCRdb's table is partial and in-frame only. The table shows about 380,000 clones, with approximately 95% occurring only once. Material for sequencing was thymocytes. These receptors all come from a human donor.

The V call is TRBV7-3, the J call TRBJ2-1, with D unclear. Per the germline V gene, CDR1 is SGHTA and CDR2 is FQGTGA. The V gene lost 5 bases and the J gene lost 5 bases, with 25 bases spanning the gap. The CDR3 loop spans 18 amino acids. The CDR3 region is CASSPDRVSRTHNNEQFF. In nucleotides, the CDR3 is TGTGCCAGCAGCCCCGATCGCGTTTCGAGGACCCATAACAATGAGCAGTTCTTC.

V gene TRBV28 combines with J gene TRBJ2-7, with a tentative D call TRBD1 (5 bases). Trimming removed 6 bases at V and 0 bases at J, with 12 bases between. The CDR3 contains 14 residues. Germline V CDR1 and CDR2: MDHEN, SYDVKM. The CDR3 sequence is CASRIRQSSYEQYF. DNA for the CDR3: TGTGCCAGCAGGATTCGACAGAGCTCCTACGAGCAGTACTTC.

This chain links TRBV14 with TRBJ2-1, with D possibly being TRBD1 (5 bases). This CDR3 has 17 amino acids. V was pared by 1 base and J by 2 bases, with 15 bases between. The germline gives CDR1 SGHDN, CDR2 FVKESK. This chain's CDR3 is CASSQVQGSFPYNEQFF. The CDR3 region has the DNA TGTGCCAGCAGCCAAGTTCAGGGTTCCTTCCCCTACAATGAGCAGTTCTTC. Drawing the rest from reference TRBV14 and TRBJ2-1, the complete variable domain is EAGVTQFPSHSVIEKGQTVTLRCDPISGHDNLYWYRRVMGKEIKFLLHFVKESKQDESGMPNNRFLAERTGGTYSTLKVQPAELEDSGVYFCASSQVQGSFPYNEQFFGPGTRLTVL.

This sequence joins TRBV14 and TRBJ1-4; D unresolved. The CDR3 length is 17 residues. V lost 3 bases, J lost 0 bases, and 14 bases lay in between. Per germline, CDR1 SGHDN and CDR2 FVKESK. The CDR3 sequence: CASSQGKTYATNEKLFF. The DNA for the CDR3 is TGTGCCAGCAGCCAGGGGAAAACCTATGCAACTAATGAAAAACTGTTTTTT. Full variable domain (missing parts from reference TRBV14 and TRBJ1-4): EAGVTQFPSHSVIEKGQTVTLRCDPISGHDNLYWYRRVMGKEIKFLLHFVKESKQDESGMPNNRFLAERTGGTYSTLKVQPAELEDSGVYFCASSQGKTYATNEKLFFGSGTQLSVL.

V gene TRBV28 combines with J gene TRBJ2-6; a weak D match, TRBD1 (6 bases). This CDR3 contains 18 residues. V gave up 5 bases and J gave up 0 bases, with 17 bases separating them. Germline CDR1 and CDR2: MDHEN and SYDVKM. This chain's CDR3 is CASSLQGFQLSGANVLTF. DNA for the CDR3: TGTGCCAGCAGTCTCCAGGGGTTTCAGCTCTCTGGGGCCAACGTCCTGACTTTC.

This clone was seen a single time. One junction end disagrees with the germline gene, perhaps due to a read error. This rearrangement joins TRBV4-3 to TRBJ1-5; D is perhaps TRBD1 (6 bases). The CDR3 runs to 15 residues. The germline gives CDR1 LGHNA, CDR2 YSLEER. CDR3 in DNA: TGCGCCAGCAGCCAAGGGGGGGGGCAAGGTCAGCTCCAGCATTTT. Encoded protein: CASSQGGGQGQLQHF.

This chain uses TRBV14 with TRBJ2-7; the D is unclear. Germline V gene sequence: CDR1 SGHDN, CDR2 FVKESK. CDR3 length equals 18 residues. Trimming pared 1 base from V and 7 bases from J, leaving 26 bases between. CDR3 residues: CASSQGQKLTPPTAEQYF. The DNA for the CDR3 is TGTGCCAGCAGCCAAGGTCAGAAATTAACGCCGCCTACGGCGGAGCAGTACTTC.

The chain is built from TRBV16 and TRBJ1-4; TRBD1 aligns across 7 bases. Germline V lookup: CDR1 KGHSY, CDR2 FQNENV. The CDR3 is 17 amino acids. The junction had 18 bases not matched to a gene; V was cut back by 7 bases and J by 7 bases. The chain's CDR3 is CASTNRQGRPTSEKLFF. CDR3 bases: TGTGCCAGCACCAATCGACAGGGACGTCCCACGAGTGAAAAACTGTTTTTT.

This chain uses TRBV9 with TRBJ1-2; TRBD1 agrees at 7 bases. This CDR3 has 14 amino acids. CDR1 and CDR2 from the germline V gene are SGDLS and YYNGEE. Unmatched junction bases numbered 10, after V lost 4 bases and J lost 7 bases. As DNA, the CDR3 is TGTGCCAGCAGCCCAAGGCGGCAGGGGGTTGGCTACACCTTC. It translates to CASSPRRQGVGYTF.

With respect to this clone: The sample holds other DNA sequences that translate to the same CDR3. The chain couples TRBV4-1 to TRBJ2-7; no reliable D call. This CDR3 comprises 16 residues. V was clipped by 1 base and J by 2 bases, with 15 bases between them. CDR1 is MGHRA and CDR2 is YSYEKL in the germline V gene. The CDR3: CASSQGATDATYEQYF. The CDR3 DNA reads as TGCGCCAGCAGCCAAGGGGCCACTGACGCTACCTACGAGCAGTACTTC.

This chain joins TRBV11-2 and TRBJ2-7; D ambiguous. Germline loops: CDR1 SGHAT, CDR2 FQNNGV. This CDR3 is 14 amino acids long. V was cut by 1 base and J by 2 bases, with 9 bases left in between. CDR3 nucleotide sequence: TGTGCCAGCAGCTTAGTACTCGGCCCCTACGAGCAGTACTTC. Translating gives CASSLVLGPYEQYF.

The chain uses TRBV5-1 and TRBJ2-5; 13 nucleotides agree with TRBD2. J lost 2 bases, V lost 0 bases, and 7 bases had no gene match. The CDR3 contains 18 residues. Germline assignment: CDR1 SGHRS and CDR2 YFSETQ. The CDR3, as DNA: TGCGCCAGCAGCTTGGTGCGACTAGCGGGAGGCGTTCAAGAGACCCAGTACTTC. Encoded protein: CASSLVRLAGGVQETQYF.

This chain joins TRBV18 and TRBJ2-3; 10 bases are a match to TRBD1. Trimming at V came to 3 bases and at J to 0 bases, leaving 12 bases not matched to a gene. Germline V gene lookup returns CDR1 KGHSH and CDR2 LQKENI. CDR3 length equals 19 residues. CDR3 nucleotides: TGTGCCAGCTCACCCAAAGGACAGGGGGTTAGAACTAGCACAGATACGCAGTATTTT. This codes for CASSPKGQGVRTSTDTQYF. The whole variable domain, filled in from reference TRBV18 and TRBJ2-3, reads NAGVMQNPRHLVRRRGQEARLRCSPMKGHSHVYWYRQLPEEGLKFMVYLQKENIIDESGMPKERFSAEFPKEGPSILRIQQVVRGDSAAYFCASSPKGQGVRTSTDTQYFGPGTRLTVL.

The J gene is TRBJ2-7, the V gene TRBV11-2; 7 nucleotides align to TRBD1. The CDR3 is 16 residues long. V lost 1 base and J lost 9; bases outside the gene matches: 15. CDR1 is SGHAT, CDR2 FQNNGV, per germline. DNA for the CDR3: TGTGCCAGCAGCTTAGTCCTAGGTGGGACAGCATTCGGGCAGTACTTC. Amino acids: CASSLVLGGTAFGQYF.

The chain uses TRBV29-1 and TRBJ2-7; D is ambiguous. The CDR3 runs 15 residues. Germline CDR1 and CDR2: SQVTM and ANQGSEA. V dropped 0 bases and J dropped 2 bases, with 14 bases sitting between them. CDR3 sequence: CSVEDQVGPAYEQYF. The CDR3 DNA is TGCAGCGTTGAAGATCAGGTAGGCCCAGCCTACGAGCAGTACTTC.

DNA of the CDR3: TGTGCCAGCAGTGAAGCGCGGGCGGGAACCGGATCCTCTGGGGCCAACGTCCTGACTTTC. Translation: CASSEARAGTGSSGANVLTF. V and J are TRBV2 and TRBJ2-6, with D perhaps matching TRBD2 (6 bases). CDR1 is SNHLY, CDR2 FYNNEI, per germline. V lost 0 bases to trimming and J lost 0 bases, with 18 bases between them. This CDR3 is 20 amino acids long.

The CDR3 DNA sequence: TGTGCCAGCAGTGGCCGGGCCGTCCTTTTCTACGAGCAGTACTTC. It encodes CASSGRAVLFYEQYF. This sequence joins TRBV2 and TRBJ2-7; D uncertain. V lost 4 bases, J lost 3 bases, and 16 bases lay in between. Germline values: CDR1 SNHLY, CDR2 FYNNEI. This CDR3 is 15 amino acids long.

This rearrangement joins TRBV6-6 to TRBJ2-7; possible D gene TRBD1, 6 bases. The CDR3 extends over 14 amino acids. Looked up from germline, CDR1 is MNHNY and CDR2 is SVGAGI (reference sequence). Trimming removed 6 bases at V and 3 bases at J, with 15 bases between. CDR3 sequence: CASSHYRVHYEQYF. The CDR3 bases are TGTGCCAGCAGCCACTACAGGGTTCACTACGAGCAGTACTTC.

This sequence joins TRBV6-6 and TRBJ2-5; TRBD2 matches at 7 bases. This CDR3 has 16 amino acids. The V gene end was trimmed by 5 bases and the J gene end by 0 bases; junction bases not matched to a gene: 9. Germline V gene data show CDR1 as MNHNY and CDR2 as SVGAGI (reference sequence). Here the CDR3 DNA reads TGTGCCAGCAGTACCGACCCAGCGGGGCACCAAGAGACCCAGTACTTC. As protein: CASSTDPAGHQETQYF.

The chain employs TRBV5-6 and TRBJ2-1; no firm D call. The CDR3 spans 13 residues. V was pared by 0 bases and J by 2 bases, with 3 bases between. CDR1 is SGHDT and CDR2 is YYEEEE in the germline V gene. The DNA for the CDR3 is TGTGCCAGCAGCTTGGTTCCCTACAATGAGCAGTTCTTC. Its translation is CASSLVPYNEQFF.

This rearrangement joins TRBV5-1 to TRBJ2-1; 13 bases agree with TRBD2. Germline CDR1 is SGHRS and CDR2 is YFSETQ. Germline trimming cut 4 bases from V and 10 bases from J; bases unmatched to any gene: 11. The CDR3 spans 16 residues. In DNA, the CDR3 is TGCGCCAGCAGCCCCGAGGGGGGACTAGCGGGAATCGAGCAGTTCTTC. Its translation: CASSPEGGLAGIEQFF.

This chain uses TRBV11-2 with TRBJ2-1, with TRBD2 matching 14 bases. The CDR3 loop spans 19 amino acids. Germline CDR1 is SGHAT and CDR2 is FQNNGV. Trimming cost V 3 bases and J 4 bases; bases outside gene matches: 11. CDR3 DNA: TGTGCCAGCAGCTTTAAAGCGGGGACTAGCGGGGGATCTTACAATGAGCAGTTCTTC. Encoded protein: CASSFKAGTSGGSYNEQFF.